This T cell receptor beta chain was recovered during a study of T cells in Graves' hyperthyroidism and ophthalmopathy. Amplification yielded TCR beta CDR3 regions, with RNA transcripts as the source. The TCR CDR3 was amplified in a first-round RT-PCR using the HTBI primer set. Via MiXCR, TCRdb re-called the multiplex PCR reads, giving one row per CDR3 protein. The sample carries about 280,000 distinct CDR3 sequences, 25% to 30% recorded once. The table lists this clonotype with many counts. Patients aged 18 to 65 had newly diagnosed hyperthyroidism that had lasted under 2 months. A patient was excluded if there was uncontrolled infection, other autoimmune disease, pregnancy or lactation. For the diagnoses, clinical symptoms, serum thyroxine and TRAb, thyroid ultrasound and orbital computed tomography were used. The sample, blood from the first hyperthyroidism diagnosis, precedes any ophthalmopathy symptoms.

V lost 3 bases and J 5 bases, leaving 16 bases between the germline ends. This CDR3 region has 15 residues. Germline values: CDR1 SNHLY, CDR2 FYNNEI. Sequencing was carried out using blood. This sequence joins TRBV2 and TRBJ1-1; D unclear. The sequence came from a man aged 40-55 years with Graves' hyperthyroidism that later progressed to Graves' ophthalmopathy. CDR3 coding DNA: TGTGCCAGCAGTGACAATTACGGGCCGGGGACTGAAGCTTTCTTT. Translated: CASSDNYGPGTEAFF.